These 21 T cell receptor beta chains came from one sample sequenced in a study of identical twins (dated by TCRdb to between 2015 and 2016). Library construction relied on 5' RACE. Sequencing was performed on an Illumina HiSeq 2000. The raw public reads went through TCRdb reprocessing: fastp at Q25, MiXCR clone calling, in-frame beta chains kept. Records with the same CDR3 protein are collapsed into one entry carrying the most frequent genes and DNA. Recorded for this sample are approximately 690,000 distinct CDR3 sequences; roughly 6.2% of them occurred a single time. The ten largest account for 1.5% to 2% of the sample. The sequenced sample was naive T cells sorted from blood. What the cell subset or site label conveys for this sample: cells isolated with a human naive T-cell isolation kit. The receptor set was obtained from a man aged 18-30 years in good health.

V is TRBV6-5 and J is TRBJ2-3; 10 bases are a match to TRBD2. The CDR3 runs 15 residues. The J segment lost 5 bases and the V segment lost 4 bases, leaving 6 bases of the junction unmatched. Germline CDR1 MNHEY, CDR2 SVGAGI. CDR3: CASSSFASGGDTQYF. CDR3 bases: TGTGCCAGCAGTTCCTTTGCTAGCGGGGGAGATACGCAGTATTTT.

This clonotype was detected many times. Written as DNA, the CDR3 is TGTGCCAGCAGCTTATGGGCGGAGCTACTTCCCGGAGCCAAAAACATTCAGTACTTC. It is translated as CASSLWAELLPGAKNIQYF. This chain links TRBV5-6 with TRBJ2-4; D gene unclear. Germline values: CDR1 SGHDT, CDR2 YYEEEE. The CDR3 covers 19 residues. Trimming shortened V by 2 bases and J by 0 bases, and 21 bases separated the two germline ends.

The chain joins TRBV20-1 to TRBJ2-2; tentatively, D is TRBD1 or TRBD2 (6 bases each). The CDR3 loop spans 13 amino acids. CDR1 is DFQATT, CDR2 SNEGSKA, per germline (reference sequence). V was trimmed by 5 bases and J by 9 bases, leaving 16 bases between them. As DNA, the CDR3 is TGCAGTGCTTCACTAGCTGGGGGCCGGGAGCTGTTTTTT. Translation gives CSASLAGGRELFF.

This clonotype was counted ten times or more. The V call is TRBV27, the J call TRBJ2-3; 10 nucleotides line up with TRBD2. V lost 3 bases to trimming and J lost 8 bases; unmatched junction nucleotides: 11. The CDR3 runs to 16 residues. Per the germline V gene, CDR1 is MNHEY and CDR2 is SMNVEV (reference sequence). The CDR3 nucleotides are TGTGCCAGCAGTTTGGAACTAGCGGGACTCGGGGGTACGCAGTATTTT. Amino acids: CASSLELAGLGGTQYF.

This clonotype has a count of ten or more. The chain is built from TRBV12-3 or TRBV12-4 and TRBJ1-1, with 7 bases matching TRBD1. The V gene end was trimmed by 5 bases and the J gene end by 6 bases; junction bases not matched to a gene: 6. The CDR3 extends over 13 amino acids. CDR3 protein: CASSRTGRAEAFF. Written as DNA, the CDR3 is TGTGCCAGCAGTCGGACAGGACGAGCTGAAGCTTTCTTT.

The chain has TRBV6-2 or TRBV6-3 and TRBJ2-7; 10 nucleotides align to TRBD2. Germline trimming cut 6 bases from V and 5 bases from J; bases unmatched to any gene: 4. Germline CDR1 and CDR2: MNHEY and SVGEGT. The CDR3 runs to 13 residues. For the CDR3, the DNA is TGTGCCAGCAGCCTAGCGGGAGTCCACGAGCAGTACTTC. Translation gives CASSLAGVHEQYF.

The chain joins TRBV20-1 to TRBJ2-5, with D perhaps TRBD2 (5 bases). Trimming left V 5 bases short and J 7 bases short, with 20 bases between. The CDR3 sequence is 14 residues long. Germline V gives CDR1 DFQATT, CDR2 SNEGSKA (reference sequence). DNA for the CDR3: TGCAGTGCTGGAAAGGACTCCTTCGGTGGGACCCAGTACTTC. Its protein product is CSAGKDSFGGTQYF.

This clonotype appeared a few times. The chain is built from TRBV30 and TRBJ2-3; D gene ambiguous. V shed 4 bases and J shed 3 bases, with 8 bases lying between them. CDR1 GTSNPN and CDR2 SVGIG come from the germline V gene (reference sequence). The CDR3 consists of 12 residues. CDR3 DNA: TGTGCCTGGACACCTGGAACAGATACGCAGTATTTT. This sequence encodes CAWTPGTDTQYF.

This clonotype appeared many times. This chain joins TRBV29-1 and TRBJ2-5; 11 positions match TRBD2. V was pared by 5 bases and J by 1 base, with 6 bases of the junction left unmatched. This CDR3 is built from 15 residues. CDR1 is SQVTM, CDR2 ANQGSEA, per germline. This CDR3 reads CSVFGGTSGQETQYF. CDR3 in DNA: TGCAGCGTTTTCGGGGGGACTAGCGGCCAAGAGACCCAGTACTTC.

This clonotype was recorded many times. The rearrangement links TRBV4-2 to TRBJ2-7; 13 nucleotides align to TRBD2. CDR3 length equals 15 residues. V gave up 4 bases and J gave up 4 bases; unmatched junction bases: 4. Germline CDR1 reads LGHNA; CDR2 reads YNFKEQ. CDR3 in DNA: TGTGCCAGCAGCCCGGGACTAGCGGGAACATACGAGCAGTACTTC. Its protein is CASSPGLAGTYEQYF.

This clonotype was found many times. This chain uses TRBV20-1 with TRBJ2-7; 10 bases align to TRBD1. Germline V CDR1 and CDR2: DFQATT, SNEGSKA (reference sequence). With V trimmed by 3 bases and J by 3 bases, 2 bases remained unmatched. The CDR3 loop spans 13 amino acids. Written as DNA, the CDR3 is TGCAGTGCTAGGGGACAGGGGTACTACGAGCAGTACGTC. Translation: CSARGQGYYEQYV.

This clonotype was counted many times. The chain joins TRBV5-1 to TRBJ1-4; D is undetermined. Germline V gene data show CDR1 as SGHRS and CDR2 as YFSETQ. This CDR3 region has 13 residues. V shed 0 bases and J shed 8 bases, with 8 bases lying between them. The CDR3 DNA reads as TGCGCCAGCAGCTTGGACGGGTCCGAAAAACTGTTTTTT. Amino acids: CASSLDGSEKLFF.

This clonotype has more than one count but fewer than ten. The chain couples TRBV27 to TRBJ1-2; weak D call: TRBD1 (6 bases). The CDR3 is 14 residues long. V was clipped by 5 bases and J by 4 bases, with 14 bases between them. Germline values: CDR1 MNHEY, CDR2 SMNVEV (reference sequence). The CDR3 sequence: CASSSLGGSYGYTF. The CDR3 DNA reads as TGTGCCAGCAGTAGTTTAGGGGGAAGCTATGGCTACACCTTC.

The chain joins TRBV29-1 to TRBJ2-1, with D perhaps matching TRBD1 (5 bases). V lost 2 bases and J lost 2, with 16 bases in between. CDR3 length: 16 residues. Germline V gene lookup returns CDR1 SQVTM and CDR2 ANQGSEA. The CDR3 region is CSVEYPDSEPYNEQFF. The CDR3 DNA follows: TGCAGCGTTGAATATCCAGACAGTGAACCCTACAATGAGCAGTTCTTC.

The chain employs TRBV7-2 and TRBJ2-2; 9 bases match TRBD2. In germline, CDR1 is SGHTA, CDR2 FQGNSA. With V trimmed by 1 base and J by 6 bases, 3 bases remained unmatched. This CDR3 has 15 residues. The CDR3, as DNA: TGTGCCAGCAGCTTAGTAGCGGGAGTTTCCGGGGAGCTGTTTTTT. Its translation: CASSLVAGVSGELFF.

Many counts were recorded for this clonotype. This chain links TRBV5-1 with TRBJ2-7, with TRBD2 identical over 7 bases. Germline V gene sequence: CDR1 SGHRS, CDR2 YFSETQ. V lost 6 bases to trimming and J lost 5 bases; unmatched junction nucleotides: 8. This CDR3 region has 13 residues. CDR3 nucleotides: TGCGCCAGCACCTTCATCGGGACTAACGAGCAGTACTTC. This codes for CASTFIGTNEQYF.

The chain combines TRBV30 with TRBJ2-7; 7 bases map to TRBD1. The CDR3 runs 12 residues. Unmatched junction bases numbered 3, after V lost 7 bases and J lost 0 bases. Germline V lookup: CDR1 GTSNPN, CDR2 SVGIG (reference sequence). In DNA, the CDR3 is TGTGCCTCAAACAGGGGCTCCTACGAGCAGTACTTC. It encodes CASNRGSYEQYF.

This clonotype was seen at least ten times. The chain employs TRBV20-1 and TRBJ1-1, with a possible D match to TRBD1 (6 bases). This CDR3 has 15 amino acids. Germline loops: CDR1 DFQATT, CDR2 SNEGSKA (reference sequence). V lost 4 bases and J lost 0, with 15 bases in between. CDR3 protein: CSATYRAGVNTEAFF. Here the CDR3 DNA reads TGCAGTGCTACTTATAGGGCAGGGGTGAACACTGAAGCTTTCTTT.

This clonotype was counted at least ten times. Compared with germline, one end of the junction differs, possibly owing to a read error. The chain recombines TRBV29-1 with TRBJ2-5; 7 bases are a match to TRBD2. The CDR3 sequence is 8 residues long. CDR1 and CDR2 from the germline V gene are SQVTM and ANQGSEA. The CDR3 DNA follows: TGCAGCGCTGGGGGGGGAGACTTC. Translation: CSAGGGDF.

The rearrangement joins TRBV12-3 or TRBV12-4 to TRBJ2-1; D gene ambiguous. This CDR3 has 15 residues. V was trimmed by 3 bases and J by 0 bases, leaving 9 bases between them. CDR3 amino acids: CASSLTDSSYNEQFF. As DNA, the CDR3 is TGTGCCAGCAGTTTGACGGATAGCTCCTACAATGAGCAGTTCTTC.

This clonotype has more than one count but fewer than ten. V gene TRBV7-9 combines with J gene TRBJ2-1; the D gene is possibly TRBD2 (5 bases). Germline CDR1 and CDR2: SEHNR and FQNEAQ (reference sequence). The CDR3 contains 15 residues. Trimming removed 3 bases from V and 0 bases from J, with 9 bases in between. DNA of the CDR3: TGTGCCAGCAGCTTGAGCGGTTACTCCTACAATGAGCAGTTCTTC. Residues: CASSLSGYSYNEQFF.